The following is a T cell receptor beta chain sequence with its context. Its cognate antigen is unknown. CDR1 is ENHRY and CDR2 is SYGVKD in the germline V gene. V shed 6 bases and J shed 4 bases, with 12 bases lying between them. CDR3 length: 13 amino acids. Time point: newly diagnosed GD, antithyroid drugs for less than 3 months. The authors made the TCR library using RNA they extracted from PBMCs. American Thyroid Association guidelines defined Graves' disease diagnosis. This sample was included in a study of regulatory T cells in long-lasting Graves disease. Study-wide results and caveats: TRBV28, TRBJ1-2 and TRBJ2-5 were segments that persistent disease favored. The number of shared public clonotypes was higher in persistent patients (under 3,000) than new patients (more than 850).

Combining iRepertoire HTBI primers with Arm-PCR of CDR3 regions, the authors built TCR beta libraries. A single record per CDR3 protein comes from TCRdb applying MiXCR to the multiplex PCR reads. Of some 250,000 distinct CDR3 sequences listed, approximately 20% were seen once; the top ten hold more than 20%. The receptor was derived from a female donor with Graves disease. Sequencing was performed on peripheral blood mononuclear cells (PBMCs), taken at new diagnosis, from a patient treated with antithyroid drugs. The J gene is TRBJ1-2, the V gene TRBV10-3; D unresolved. The DNA for the CDR3 is TGTGCCATCAGACGGGCTCTACCCTATGGCTACACCTTC. As protein: CAIRRALPYGYTF.